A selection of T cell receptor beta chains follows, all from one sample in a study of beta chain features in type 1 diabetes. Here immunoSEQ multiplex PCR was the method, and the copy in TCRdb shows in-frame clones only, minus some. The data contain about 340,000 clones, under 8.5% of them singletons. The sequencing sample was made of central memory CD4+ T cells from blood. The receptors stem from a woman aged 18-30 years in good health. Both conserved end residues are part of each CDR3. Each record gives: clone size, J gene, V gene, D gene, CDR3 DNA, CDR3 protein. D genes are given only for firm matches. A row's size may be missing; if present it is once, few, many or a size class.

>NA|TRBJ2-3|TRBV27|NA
TGTGCCAGCAGTTTAATATCCCGCACAGATACGCAGTATTTT
CASSLISRTDTQYF
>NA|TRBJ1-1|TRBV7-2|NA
TGTGCCAGCAGCTTATTCGGAACTGAAGCTTTCTTT
CASSLFGTEAFF
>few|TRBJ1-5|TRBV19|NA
TGTGCCAGTTGCTCCCCCACAGGGCAAGATCAGCCCCAGCATTTT
CASCSPTGQDQPQHF
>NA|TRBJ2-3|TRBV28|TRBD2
TGTGCCAGCAGATCCCCTAGCGGGAGCACAGATACGCAGTATTTT
CASRSPSGSTDTQYF
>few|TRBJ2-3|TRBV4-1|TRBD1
TGCGCCAGCAGCCAAGAATACGGGCAGGGGGCAGATACGCAGTATTTT
CASSQEYGQGADTQYF
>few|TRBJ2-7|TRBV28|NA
TGTGCCAGCAGTTCCCCCGGGATTTCCTACGAGCAGTACTTC
CASSSPGISYEQYF
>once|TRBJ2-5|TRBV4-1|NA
TGCGCCAGCAGCCAAGACCCTATGGGGGCGACGAGAGAGACCCAGTACTTC
CASSQDPMGATRETQYF
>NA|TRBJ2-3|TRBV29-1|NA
TGCAGCGTTGTTCCCCTACATTTAGGTTCAGATACGCAGTATTTT
CSVVPLHLGSDTQYF
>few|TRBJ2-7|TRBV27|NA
TGTGCCAGCAGTTGGAGGGCGGAGTTGTCGTACGAGCAGTACTTC
CASSWRAELSYEQYF
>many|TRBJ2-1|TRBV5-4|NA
TGTGCCAGCAGCTTGGAGGTTATAACTGGAGGGGAGCAGTTCTTC
CASSLEVITGGEQFF
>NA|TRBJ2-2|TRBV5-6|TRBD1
TGTGCCAGCAGCCAGAACACCGGGACAGAAAGCGGGGAGCTGTTTTTT
CASSQNTGTESGELFF
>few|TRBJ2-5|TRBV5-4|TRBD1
TGTGCCAGCAGCGCGAAGGGGGCTTGGGAGACCCAGTACTTC
CASSAKGAWETQYF
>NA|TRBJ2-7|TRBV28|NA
TGTGCCAGCAGTACGATACCCTACGAGCAGTACTTC
CASSTIPYEQYF
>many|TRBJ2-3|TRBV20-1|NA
TGCAGTGCTCTTTCGAATACGCAGTATTTT
CSALSNTQYF
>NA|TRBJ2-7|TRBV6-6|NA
TGTGCCAGTGAGGGAGAGGGGTCCCGGGGGTACTTC
CASEGEGSRGYF
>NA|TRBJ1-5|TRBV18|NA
TGTGCCAGCTCACCGCCCGGTGGTAGAAATCAGCCCCAGCATTTT
CASSPPGGRNQPQHF
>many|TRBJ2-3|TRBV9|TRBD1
TGTGCCAGCAGCACTCGGACAGGGCCTTACGGAGATACGCAGTATTTT
CASSTRTGPYGDTQYF
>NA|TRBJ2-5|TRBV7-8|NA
TGTGCCAGCAGCTTTACGGAAGAGACCCAGTACTTC
CASSFTEETQYF
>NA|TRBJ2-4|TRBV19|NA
TGTGCCAGTAGTATGGACTTTCGGGCAGGAGTAGCCAAAAACATTCAGTACTTC
CASSMDFRAGVAKNIQYF
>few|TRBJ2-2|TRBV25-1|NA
TGTGCCAGCAGTGAATATGTCAGGAGCGCCTACACCGGGGAGCTGTTTTTT
CASSEYVRSAYTGELFF
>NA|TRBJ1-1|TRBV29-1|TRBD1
TGCAGCGTTGATAGACAGGGAGGTACTGAAGCTTTCTTT
CSVDRQGGTEAFF
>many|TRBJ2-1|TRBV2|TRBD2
TGTGCCAGCAGACTAGCGGGAAACAATGAGCAGTTCTTC
CASRLAGNNEQFF
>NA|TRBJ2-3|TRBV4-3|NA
TGCGCCAGCAGCCAGGGGGGTTCCGGACGGACGCAGTATTTT
CASSQGGSGRTQYF
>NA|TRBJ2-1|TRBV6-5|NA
TGTGCCACCCAGAGGGGGACAATCTACAATGAGCAGTTCTTC
CATQRGTIYNEQFF
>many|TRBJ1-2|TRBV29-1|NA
TGCAGCGTTTCAGTGGACGACACCAGCTACACCTTC
CSVSVDDTSYTF
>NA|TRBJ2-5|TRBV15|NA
TGTGCCACCAGCAGAGCTGTGCAAGAGACCCAGTACTTC
CATSRAVQETQYF
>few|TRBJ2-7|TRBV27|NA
TGTGCCAGCAGAGCAGCGGGTCTCCGTACCTACGAGCAGTACTTC
CASRAAGLRTYEQYF
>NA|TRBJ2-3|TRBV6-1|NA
TGTGCCAGCAGAAGGGGGATCACAGATACGCAGTATTTT
CASRRGITDTQYF
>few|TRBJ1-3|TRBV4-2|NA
TGTGCCAGCAGCCTAGAGGGCGGAGGAAACACCATATATTTT
CASSLEGGGNTIYF
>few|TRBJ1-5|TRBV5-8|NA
TGTGCCAGCAGCATCAAGCGGCTACCTATCAATCAGCCCCAGCATTTT
CASSIKRLPINQPQHF
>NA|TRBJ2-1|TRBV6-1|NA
TGTGCCAGCAGCCGACACCGGGACTCCCGTAATGAGCAGTTCTTC
CASSRHRDSRNEQFF
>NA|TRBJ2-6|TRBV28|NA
TGTGCCAGCAGTTTTCGGGGGTTCACTGGGGCCAACGTCCTGACTTTC
CASSFRGFTGANVLTF
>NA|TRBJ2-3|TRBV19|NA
TGTGCCAGCCGGAGGGGAAGAGGTCTCACAGATACGCAGTATTTT
CASRRGRGLTDTQYF
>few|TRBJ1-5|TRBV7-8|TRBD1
TGTGCCACCCAACAGGGGATGGGCAATCAGCCCCAGCATTTT
CATQQGMGNQPQHF
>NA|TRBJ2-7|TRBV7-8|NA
TGTGCCAGCAGCCGATCCGGGACCGACGCTTCTTACGACTTC
CASSRSGTDASYDF
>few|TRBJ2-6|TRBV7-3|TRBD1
TGTGCCAGCAGCTTAGTACAGGGGGCATCTGGGGCCAACGTCCTGACTTTC
CASSLVQGASGANVLTF
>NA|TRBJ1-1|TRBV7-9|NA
TGTGCCAGCAGTCAAGGGGGGGCTACTGAAGCTTTCTTT
CASSQGGATEAFF
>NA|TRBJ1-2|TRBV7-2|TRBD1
TGTGCCAGCAGACGTACTACAGGGGGCGATAACTATGGCTACACCTTC
CASRRTTGGDNYGYTF
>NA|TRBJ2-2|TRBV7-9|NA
TGTGCCAGCAAACCGTGGGGCGGGGAGCTGTTTTTT
CASKPWGGELFF
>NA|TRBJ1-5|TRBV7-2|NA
TGTGCCAGCAGCGGACAGAGGAATCAGCCCCAGCATTTT
CASSGQRNQPQHF
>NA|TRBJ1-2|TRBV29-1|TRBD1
TGCAGCGTTGAAGAGCCCGACAGGGAAGGTGGCTACACCTTC
CSVEEPDREGGYTF
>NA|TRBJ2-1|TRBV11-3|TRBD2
TGTGCCAGCAGCTTAGCGGCTAGCGGGAGGGCCGAGCAGTTCTTC
CASSLAASGRAEQFF
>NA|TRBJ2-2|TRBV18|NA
TGTGCCAGCTCACCACCGAAGTTGTTGGGCGGGGAGCTGTTTTTT
CASSPPKLLGGELFF
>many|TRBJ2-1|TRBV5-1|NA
TGCGCCAGCTCCCTTTTCGCGGAGTATAACAATGAGCAGTTCTTC
CASSLFAEYNNEQFF
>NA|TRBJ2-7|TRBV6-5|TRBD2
TGTGCCAGCAGTGTGACTAGCGGGAGCTCCTACGAGCAGTACTTC
CASSVTSGSSYEQYF
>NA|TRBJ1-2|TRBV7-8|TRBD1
TGTGCCAGCAGCTTACAGGGGGCGGCGATTCGATTGTTCTATGGCTACACCTTC
CASSLQGAAIRLFYGYTF
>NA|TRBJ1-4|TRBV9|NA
TGTGCCAGCAGCCTCTCGAAGGGTAATGAAAAACTGTTTTTT
CASSLSKGNEKLFF
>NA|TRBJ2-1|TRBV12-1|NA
TGTGCCAGCAGCTTCACCGTCCACCGGGACAGTCGCTTTGGTACGCAGTTCTTC
CASSFTVHRDSRFGTQFF
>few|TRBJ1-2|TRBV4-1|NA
TGCGCCAGCAGCCAAGTGAATAGGGGAGGTGGCTACACCTTC
CASSQVNRGGGYTF
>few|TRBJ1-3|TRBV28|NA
TGTGCCAGCAGCAATAGGGGGACGGGAAACACCATATATTTT
CASSNRGTGNTIYF
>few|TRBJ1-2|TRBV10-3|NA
TGTGCCATCAGGGGGCATACTAACTATGGCTACACCTTC
CAIRGHTNYGYTF
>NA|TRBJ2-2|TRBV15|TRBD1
TGTGCCACCAGCAGGGGACAGGGGGCGATGAGTGCCGGGGAGCTGTTTTTT
CATSRGQGAMSAGELFF
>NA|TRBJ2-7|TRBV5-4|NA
TGTGCCAGCAGCACCGGGACGCATCTTGAGCAGTACTTC
CASSTGTHLEQYF
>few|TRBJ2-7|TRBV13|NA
TGTGCCAGCAGCTCGGACAGATACGAGCAGTACTTC
CASSSDRYEQYF